The T cell receptor beta chain described here comes from a study of blood T cell repertoires in COVID-19. Germline-derived CDR1 and CDR2 are SGHTA and FQGNSA. Trimming left V 5 bases short and J 1 base short, with 12 bases between. There are 15 residues in the CDR3. Participant-reported clinical history was the basis for cohort assignment. Assay used: immunoSEQ multiplex PCR; TCRdb lists only in-frame clones, some missing. The table has some 340,000 clones, approximately 87% seen once. The genes are TRBV7-2 and TRBJ2-4; weak D call: TRBD2 (6 bases). This TCR was sampled from a woman in her 30s who had recovered from COVID-19. Sequencing was done on a sample of PBMCs or T cells enriched from blood (not recorded which). The CDR3 spells CASSDFAGAKNIQYF. The CDR3 DNA is TGTGCCAGCAGCGATTTTGCGGGGGCCAAAAACATTCAGTACTTC. The full variable domain, in which reference TRBV7-2 and TRBJ2-4 provide the parts outside the CDR3, is GAGVSQSPSNKVTEKGKDVELRCDPISGHTALYWYRQSLGQGLEFLIYFQGNSAPDKSGLPSDRFSAERTGGSVSTLTIQRTQQEDSAVYLCASSDFAGAKNIQYFGAGTRLSVL.